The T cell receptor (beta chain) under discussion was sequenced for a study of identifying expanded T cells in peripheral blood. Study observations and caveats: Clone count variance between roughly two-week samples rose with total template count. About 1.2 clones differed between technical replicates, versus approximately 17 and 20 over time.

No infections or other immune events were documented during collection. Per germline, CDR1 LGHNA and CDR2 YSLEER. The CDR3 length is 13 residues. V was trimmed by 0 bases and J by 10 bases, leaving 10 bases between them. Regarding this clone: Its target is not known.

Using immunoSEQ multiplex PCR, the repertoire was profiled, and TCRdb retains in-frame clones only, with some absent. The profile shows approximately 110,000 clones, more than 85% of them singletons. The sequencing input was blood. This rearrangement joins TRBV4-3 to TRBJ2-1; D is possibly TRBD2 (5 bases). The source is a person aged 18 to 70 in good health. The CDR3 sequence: CASSQDGGREQFF. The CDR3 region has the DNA TGCGCCAGCAGCCAAGACGGCGGGCGGGAGCAGTTCTTC.